Listed here is a single T cell receptor (beta chain). The repertoire was sequenced with immunoSEQ multiplex PCR; TCRdb's copy has only in-frame clones and lacks some. The table includes roughly 30,000 clones, around four fifths detected once. These data come from a study of PD-1 blockade in classical Hodgkin lymphoma. Time point reported: cycle 4 day 1 (C4D1), after 6 weeks of nivolumab. Following autologous stem cell transplantation, relapse occurred in every patient, and exposure to brentuximab vedotin varied. Purification of CD4+ T cells from thawed PBMCs was achieved by magnetic negative selection. The germline gives CDR1 SGHRS, CDR2 YFSETQ. The CDR3 extends over 15 amino acids. Trimming took off 0 bases at V and 1 base at J, with 9 bases between the two ends.

This receptor was identified in a human donor with classical Hodgkin lymphoma. Here the sequenced sample was CD4+ T cells from blood, taken before the fourth cycle of nivolumab. This rearrangement joins TRBV5-1 to TRBJ2-3, with a tentative D call TRBD2 (5 bases). The CDR3 DNA is TGCGCCAGCAGCTTGGTAGGACTCGGCACAGATACGCAGTATTTT. Amino acids: CASSLVGLGTDTQYF.